The clone carrying this T cell receptor (beta chain) was detected a few times. These data originate in a study of human T cells and chemical hapten exposure. MiXCR, run by TCRdb on the RACE reads, gives a single entry per CDR3 protein. There are about 95,000 distinct CDR3 sequences in the sample; approximately 10% occur only once, and 3.2% lies in the top ten. Described time point: patch test 2, 6 weeks after DPC sensitization. Regarding treatment: therapeutic diphenylcyclopropenone sensitization with weekly scalp DPC. Donors, patients with alopecia ranging from 18 to 70 years old and judged suitable for DPC, provided samples. Material: whole blood, obtained in connection with sensitization to the hapten diphenylcyclopropenone (DPC). The TCR comes from a woman aged 40 to 49 with alopecia areata. Some clones in this sample may be carry-over from other donors' samples.

For the CDR3, the DNA is TGTGCCAGCAGCTTTGGGTCTCCCGGGGCCAACGTCCTGACTTTC. Protein: CASSFGSPGANVLTF. The chain joins TRBV5-4 to TRBJ2-6; no reliable D call. Between the trimmed V and J ends, which lost 2 bases and 4 bases, there was a span of 10 bases. The CDR3 is 15 amino acids. Germline V gene lookup returns CDR1 SGHNT and CDR2 YYREEE (reference sequence).